One TCR beta chain is described in this entry. This specimen belongs to a study of blood T cell repertoires in COVID-19. Libraries were prepared by immunoSEQ multiplex PCR; TCRdb keeps only in-frame clonotypes and omits some of them. The sample lists more than 55,000 clones, around 89% occurring once. V shed 5 bases, J shed 9 bases, and the junction held 12 bases outside the gene matches. The CDR3 spans 15 residues. Germline CDR1 SGHTA, CDR2 FQGTGA. The chain combines TRBV7-3 with TRBJ2-1; 8 nucleotides match TRBD1. The material sequenced was peripheral blood. The TCR comes from a woman aged 55-70 years with COVID-19, enrolled during active disease. The CDR3 region has the DNA TGTGCCAGCAGCCGTCCCGGGACAGGTGTTACTGAGCAGTTCTTC. Encoded protein: CASSRPGTGVTEQFF.